This is a list of T cell receptor beta chains from one sample in a study of CD4 T cells in relation to SARS-CoV-2 and coronaviruses. These receptors have no identified antigens. Assay used: immunoSEQ multiplex PCR; TCRdb lists only in-frame clones, some missing. Seen here are 20,000 or so clones, about 81% observed once, and the top ten hold 9% to 15%. The sample consisted of CD4+ T cells from PBMCs, cultured in vitro. These receptors came from a human donor in good health. Both conserved end residues are part of each CDR3. Each record gives: V gene, D gene, clone size, J gene, CDR3 DNA, CDR3 protein. The D gene is left open where the match is weak. Not all rows give a size; the values are once, few, many and, for expanded clones, a class.

TRBV2	NA	NA	TRBJ2-7	TGTGCCAGCAGTGGGGCAGAAGAGCAGTACTTC	CASSGAEEQYF
TRBV6-5	TRBD2	NA	TRBJ2-3	TGTGCCAGCGGGCGGACTAGCGGGAGGGATACGCAGTATTTT	CASGRTSGRDTQYF
TRBV6-6	TRBD1	NA	TRBJ1-6	TGTGCCAGCAGATCAGACAGGGAGTCAGGGCATTCACCCCTCCACTTT	CASRSDRESGHSPLHF
TRBV30	NA	NA	TRBJ2-7	TGTGCCTGGAATCCAGGGGCCACCTACGAGCAGTACTTC	CAWNPGATYEQYF
TRBV5-1	NA	NA	TRBJ1-5	TGCGCCAGCAGCTTGGAAGGGACACCAAATCAGCCCCAGCATTTT	CASSLEGTPNQPQHF
TRBV24-1	NA	NA	TRBJ1-2	TGTGCCACCAGTGATTCACAGGAGAACTATGGCTACACCTTC	CATSDSQENYGYTF
TRBV21-1	NA	NA	TRBJ2-1	TGTGCCAGCAGCAACCTATCACCGAGGACTAGCGGGAGGTATGAGCAGTTCTTC	CASSNLSPRTSGRYEQFF
TRBV11-2	TRBD1	NA	TRBJ1-2	TGTGCCAGCAGCGCGTACAGGGGAGACGACTATGGCTACACCTTC	CASSAYRGDDYGYTF
TRBV6-5	NA	once	TRBJ1-1	TGTGCCAGCAAGATGACTTTGGGCACTGAAGCTTTCTTT	CASKMTLGTEAFF
TRBV27	NA	few	TRBJ2-7	TGTGCCAGCAGTAGGGGGGCGAGTGGCGCCAGCTCCTACGAGCAGTACTTC	CASSRGASGASSYEQYF
TRBV23-1	NA	NA	TRBJ2-1	TGCGCCAGCGAGTACAATGAGCAGTTCTTC	CASEYNEQFF
TRBV6-5	TRBD2	NA	TRBJ2-3	TGTGCCAGCAGTCCGGGACTAGCGGGAGAAACGCAGTATTTT	CASSPGLAGETQYF
TRBV29-1	TRBD1	NA	TRBJ2-3	TGCAGCGTTCCCGGACAGGGCACAGATACGCAGTATTTT	CSVPGQGTDTQYF
TRBV28	NA	NA	TRBJ1-4	TGTGCCAGCAGTTTTTGGGCGGGTGAAAAACTGTTTTTT	CASSFWAGEKLFF
TRBV6-5	NA	NA	TRBJ2-7	TGTGCCAGTTCTGAGCAGCCTGACACCTACGAGCAGTACTTC	CASSEQPDTYEQYF
TRBV5-1	TRBD1	NA	TRBJ2-7	TGCGCCAGCAGTACGGGACAGACCTACGAGCAGTACTTC	CASSTGQTYEQYF
TRBV12-5	NA	NA	TRBJ2-1	TGTGCTAGTGGTTTGATAGTCGGGGGCCCTTACAATGAGCAGTTCTTC	CASGLIVGGPYNEQFF
TRBV18	NA	once	TRBJ1-5	TGTGCCAGCTCCCCCGGGGACAATCAGCCCCAGCATTTT	CASSPGDNQPQHF
TRBV6-6	NA	NA	TRBJ2-1	TGTGCCAGCAGTTACGGGACACCCTCCTACAATGAGCAGTTCTTC	CASSYGTPSYNEQFF
TRBV9	TRBD1	NA	TRBJ1-1	TGTGCCAGCAGCGCCTCCGGGACAGGGCGCACTGAAGCTTTCTTT	CASSASGTGRTEAFF
TRBV29-1	NA	NA	TRBJ1-2	TGCAGCGTTGGTGGGGGAGCGAATGGCTACACCTTC	CSVGGGANGYTF
TRBV13	NA	NA	TRBJ2-3	TGTGCCAGCAGCTTAGCCCCCCGGGCAGATACGCAGTATTTT	CASSLAPRADTQYF
TRBV3-1/TRBV3-2	NA	NA	TRBJ1-5	TGTGCCAGCAGCCAAGGAATCGAGGGGAGTCAGCCCCAGCATTTT	CASSQGIEGSQPQHF
TRBV4-2	TRBD2	NA	TRBJ2-5	TGTGCCAGCAGCCAAGGTAGCGGGGCCTACCAAGAGACCCAGTACTTC	CASSQGSGAYQETQYF
TRBV19	TRBD1	NA	TRBJ1-1	TGTGCCAGTAGTCTCAGGGGGCGTATGAACACTGAAGCTTTCTTT	CASSLRGRMNTEAFF
TRBV5-1	NA	once	TRBJ1-1	TGCGCCAGCAGCTTTGGGACTGAGAACACTGAAGCTTTCTTT	CASSFGTENTEAFF
TRBV7-9	NA	NA	TRBJ1-1	TGTGCCAGCAGCCCCCTACCGGGGGAGGGAAACACTGAAGCTTTCTTT	CASSPLPGEGNTEAFF
TRBV6-5	NA	NA	TRBJ2-1	TGTGCCAGCAGTTACATGGGAATTGAGCAGTTCTTC	CASSYMGIEQFF
TRBV30	NA	NA	TRBJ1-1	TGTGCCTGGAGCAAGAAGCCAGGAGGGGGTACTGAAGCTTTCTTT	CAWSKKPGGGTEAFF
TRBV5-5	TRBD1	few	TRBJ1-1	TGTGCCAGCAGCTTGGAACCCCCGGACAGGGTCACTGAAGCTTTCTTT	CASSLEPPDRVTEAFF
TRBV10-3	NA	few	TRBJ2-7	TGTGCCATCAGTGAGTCTGGCAGCTCATACGAGCAGTACTTC	CAISESGSSYEQYF
TRBV6-6	NA	NA	TRBJ1-2	TGTGCCAGCAGTTCGATGACAGAAAACTATGGCTACACCTTC	CASSSMTENYGYTF
TRBV5-4	NA	NA	TRBJ2-7	TGTGCCAGCAGCTTGGAGGGAGGCTACGAGCAGTACTTC	CASSLEGGYEQYF
TRBV6-1	NA	NA	TRBJ2-7	TGTGCCAGCAGTGAGGGGGCAGGTACCTACGAGCAGTACTTC	CASSEGAGTYEQYF
TRBV9	NA	NA	TRBJ2-3	TGTGCGAGCGGCACAGATACGCAGTATTTT	CASGTDTQYF
TRBV9	TRBD1	NA	TRBJ2-7	TGTGCCAGCAGCGTCGGACAGGGGGGCAACGAGCAGTACTTC	CASSVGQGGNEQYF
TRBV7-9	NA	few	TRBJ2-7	TGTGCCAGCAGCTTGGGGTTTGGCAGGGGCTACCTAGGGGAGCAGTACTTC	CASSLGFGRGYLGEQYF
TRBV4-2	TRBD2	NA	TRBJ2-7	TGTGCCAGCAGCCAAGAGAATAGGCCTAGCGGACCTCCCTACGAGCAGTACTTC	CASSQENRPSGPPYEQYF
TRBV10-2	NA	NA	TRBJ1-5	TGCGCCAGCAGTGAGTCGAGTCAGCCCCAGCATTTT	CASSESSQPQHF
TRBV19	NA	NA	TRBJ2-1	TGTGCCAGTAGTATAGCCCGTGCGAGGCCCGACAATGAGCAGTTCTTC	CASSIARARPDNEQFF
TRBV3-1/TRBV3-2	TRBD1	NA	TRBJ1-2	TGTGCCAGCAGCCAAGATAACAGGGGGGGCTACACCTTC	CASSQDNRGGYTF
TRBV24-1	NA	NA	TRBJ1-2	TGTGCCACCAGTGATCCCACACAGGGAATGAGCTATGGCTACACCTTC	CATSDPTQGMSYGYTF
TRBV6-5	TRBD2	NA	TRBJ2-3	TGTGCCAGCAGTAGCGGGACTAGCGGTACAGATACGCAGTATTTT	CASSSGTSGTDTQYF
TRBV4-1	NA	NA	TRBJ2-1	TGCGCCAGCAGCCATCTAAAACTAGTGGGCCAGGATGAGCAGTTCTTC	CASSHLKLVGQDEQFF
TRBV19	NA	few	TRBJ1-1	TGTGCCAGTAGTATAGGTCAGTGGAACACTGAAGCTTTCTTT	CASSIGQWNTEAFF
TRBV2	NA	NA	TRBJ1-5	TGTGCCAGCAAGTATTCGGATTATAGCAATCAGCCCCAGCATTTT	CASKYSDYSNQPQHF
TRBV19	NA	once	TRBJ2-2	TGTGCCAGTAGTATAGGAGCGGTACCCGGCGGGGAGCTGTTTTTT	CASSIGAVPGGELFF
TRBV10-3	NA	NA	TRBJ1-1	TGTGCCATCAGTGTAAAAAAGCGGACCCATGCCCAATATAATGGCACTGAAGCTTTCTTT	CAISVKKRTHAQYNGTEAFF
TRBV27	NA	NA	TRBJ1-1	TGTGCCGACCGAGGGGGAGGGAACACTGAAGCTTTCTTT	CADRGGGNTEAFF
TRBV5-1	NA	NA	TRBJ2-3	TGCGCCAGCAGTATGGGACAAACAGCAGATACGCAGTATTTT	CASSMGQTADTQYF
TRBV7-9	NA	once	TRBJ2-1	TGTGCCAGCAGCTTAGAGGGCAGTCGGTCCTACAATGAGCAGTTCTTC	CASSLEGSRSYNEQFF
TRBV18	TRBD1	few	TRBJ2-6	TGTGCCAGCTCACCATTAGGACAGGGGATCGCTGGGGCCAACGTCCTGACTTTC	CASSPLGQGIAGANVLTF
TRBV18	NA	NA	TRBJ1-4	TGTGCCAGCTCACGGGCCGCCAATAATGAAAAACTGTTTTTT	CASSRAANNEKLFF
TRBV2	NA	few	TRBJ1-6	TGTGCCAGCAGTGATGATCGCCGGAGGTCACCCCTCCACTTT	CASSDDRRRSPLHF
TRBV11-3	TRBD1	NA	TRBJ1-1	TGTGCCAGCAGCCCCAGGACAGGGTCCACTGAAGCTTTCTTT	CASSPRTGSTEAFF